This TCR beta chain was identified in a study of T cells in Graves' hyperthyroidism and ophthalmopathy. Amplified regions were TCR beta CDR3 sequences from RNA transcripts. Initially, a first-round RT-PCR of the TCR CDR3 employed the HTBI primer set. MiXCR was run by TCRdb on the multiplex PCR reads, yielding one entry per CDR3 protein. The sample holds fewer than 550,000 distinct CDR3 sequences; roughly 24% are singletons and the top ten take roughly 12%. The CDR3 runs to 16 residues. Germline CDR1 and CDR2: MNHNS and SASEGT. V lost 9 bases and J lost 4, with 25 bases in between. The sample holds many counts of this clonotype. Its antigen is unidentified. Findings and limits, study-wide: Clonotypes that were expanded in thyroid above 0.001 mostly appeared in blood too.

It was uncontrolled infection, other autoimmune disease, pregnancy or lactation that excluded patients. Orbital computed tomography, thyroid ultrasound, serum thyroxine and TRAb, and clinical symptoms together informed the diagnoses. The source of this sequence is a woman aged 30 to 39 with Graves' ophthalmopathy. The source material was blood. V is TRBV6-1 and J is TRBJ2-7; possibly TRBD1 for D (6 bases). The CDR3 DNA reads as TGTGCCAGTAGGGCTGCCAGGGGATTTTTCTCTTACGAGCAGTACTTC. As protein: CASRAARGFFSYEQYF.